The 16 T cell receptor beta chains in this list originate from one sample, sequenced in a study of T cell repertoires in cytomegalovirus infection. MiXCR, run by TCRdb on the reads, gives a single entry per CDR3 protein. The repertoire consists of hundreds of thousands of distinct CDR3 sequences, with around 29% occurring once and the leading ten covering about 14%. These TCRs are of unknown antigen specificity. The material sequenced was cultured CD8+ T cells from PBMCs, taken from culture after CMV antigen stimulation. The receptors were gathered from a human donor in good health (CMV status not recorded). Some clones in this sample may be carry-over from other donors' samples.

The chain recombines TRBV12-3 or TRBV12-4 with TRBJ1-4, with D possibly being TRBD1 (6 bases). The CDR3 sequence is 13 residues long. Trimming stripped 8 bases from V and 7 bases from J, with 14 bases between. The chain's CDR3 is CASYGGAGEKLFF. CDR3 sequence (DNA): TGTGCCAGCTACGGGGGGGCAGGTGAAAAACTGTTTTTT.

Written as DNA, the CDR3 is TGCAGCGTTGGTTACGACGAATACACCGGGGAGCTGTTTTTT. Protein sequence: CSVGYDEYTGELFF. This chain links TRBV29-1 with TRBJ2-2; D is unclear. The CDR3 has 14 residues. The V gene's germline CDR1 is SQVTM and CDR2 ANQGSEA. V lost 4 bases, J lost 3 bases, and 12 bases lay in between.

V usage is TRBV9 and J usage is TRBJ1-1; D ambiguous. CDR3 size: 15 residues. CDR1 is SGDLS, CDR2 YYNGEE, per germline. V shed 0 bases and J shed 2 bases, with 11 bases lying between them. CDR3 DNA: TGTGCCAGCAGCGTAGGGGGTTCGGTAAACACTGAAGCTTTCTTT. This translates into CASSVGGSVNTEAFF.

The chain joins TRBV10-3 to TRBJ1-5, with TRBD1 matching 7 bases. The CDR3 loop spans 15 amino acids. CDR1 ENHRY and CDR2 SYGVKD come from the germline V gene. Unmatched junction bases numbered 6, after V lost 0 bases and J lost 7 bases. The CDR3 sequence is CAISESGQPRQPQHF. The CDR3 bases are TGTGCCATCAGTGAGTCGGGACAGCCGAGACAGCCCCAGCATTTT.

This clonotype appeared many times. The V call is TRBV4-1, the J call TRBJ2-1; D gene unclear. Germline lookup yields CDR1 MGHRA and CDR2 YSYEKL. The CDR3 consists of 12 residues. The V gene lost 0 bases and the J gene lost 8 bases, with 5 bases spanning the gap. The CDR3 sequence is CASSQDGDEQFF. CDR3 bases: TGCGCCAGCAGCCAAGATGGGGATGAGCAGTTCTTC.

There are a few counts of this clonotype. This chain links TRBV10-3 with TRBJ2-6; 7 nucleotides match TRBD1. CDR1 is ENHRY, CDR2 SYGVKD, per germline. This CDR3 spans 18 amino acids. The ends lost 6 bases at V and 0 bases at J; junction bases unmatched: 11. For the CDR3, the DNA is TGTGCCATCAGCGTGGGACAGCTTACTTACTCTGGGGCCAACGTCCTGACTTTC. This sequence encodes CAISVGQLTYSGANVLTF.

The CDR3, as DNA: TGCAGCGTTGAAGGGAGGGTCGGAGACTATGGCTACACCTTC. This sequence encodes CSVEGRVGDYGYTF. The J gene is TRBJ1-2, the V gene TRBV29-1, with D unclear. The germline gives CDR1 SQVTM, CDR2 ANQGSEA. V shed 1 base and J shed 3 bases, with 12 bases lying between them. This CDR3 region has 14 residues.

The V call is TRBV7-9, the J call TRBJ1-1; 7 nucleotides line up with TRBD1. The CDR3 covers 16 residues. With V trimmed by 5 bases and J by 5 bases, 14 bases remained unmatched. Germline V CDR1 and CDR2: SEHNR, FQNEAQ (reference sequence). CDR3 residues: CASSVGGTAADTEAFF. The CDR3 coding sequence is TGTGCCAGCAGCGTCGGGGGGACAGCCGCGGATACTGAAGCTTTCTTT.

This clonotype has ten or more counts. This chain joins TRBV6-5 and TRBJ2-2; possible D gene TRBD2, 6 bases. Germline lookup yields CDR1 MNHEY and CDR2 SVGAGI. V gave up 6 bases and J gave up 3 bases, with 17 bases separating them. The CDR3 runs to 16 residues. This chain's CDR3 is CASRRAGSPYTGELFF. The CDR3 DNA sequence: TGTGCCAGCAGGAGGGCGGGGAGCCCGTACACCGGGGAGCTGTTTTTT.

The rearrangement uses TRBV5-6 and TRBJ2-5; D call uncertain. This CDR3 has 14 residues. Looked up from germline, CDR1 is SGHDT and CDR2 is YYEEEE. The germline V and J ends were trimmed by 0 bases and 5 bases, with 11 bases remaining between them. CDR3 nucleotides: TGTGCCAGCAGCTTGGCGGAAACCTATGAGACCCAGTACTTC. This sequence encodes CASSLAETYETQYF.

This clonotype has only a few counts. CDR3 coding DNA: TGTGCCAGTAGTATAATCGCGGGCGTTTACAATGAGCAGTTCTTC. Protein sequence: CASSIIAGVYNEQFF. The genes are TRBV19 and TRBJ2-1, with D possibly being TRBD2 (5 bases). Trimming left V 2 bases short and J 4 bases short, with 12 bases between. From germline, CDR1 is LNHDA and CDR2 SQIVND (reference sequence). CDR3 length equals 15 residues. Together with reference TRBV19 and TRBJ2-1, the CDR3 gives the full variable domain: DGGITQSPKYLFRKEGQNVTLSCEQNLNHDAMYWYRQDPGQGLRLIYYSQIVNDFQKGDIAEGYSVSREKKESFPLTVTSAQKNPTAFYLCASSIIAGVYNEQFFGPGTRLTVL.

This clonotype has a handful of counts. The chain is built from TRBV19 and TRBJ1-5, with D perhaps TRBD1 (5 bases). CDR3 length equals 14 residues. V lost 0 bases and J 7 bases, leaving 10 bases between the germline ends. Germline-derived CDR1 and CDR2 are LNHDA and SQIVND (reference sequence). CDR3 in amino acids: CASSIDQGGQPQHF. As DNA, the CDR3 is TGTGCCAGTAGTATAGATCAGGGAGGACAGCCCCAGCATTTT. Drawing the rest from reference TRBV19 and TRBJ1-5, the complete variable domain is DGGITQSPKYLFRKEGQNVTLSCEQNLNHDAMYWYRQDPGQGLRLIYYSQIVNDFQKGDIAEGYSVSREKKESFPLTVTSAQKNPTAFYLCASSIDQGGQPQHFGDGTRLSIL.

The chain has TRBV7-6 and TRBJ1-6; unclear D gene. The CDR3 has 15 residues. CDR1 is SGHVS and CDR2 is FNYEAQ in the germline V gene. Trimming stripped 2 bases from V and 8 bases from J, with 13 bases between. This CDR3 reads CASSLKSGEYSPLHF. In DNA form, the CDR3 reads TGTGCCAGCAGCTTAAAGAGTGGGGAGTATTCACCCCTCCACTTT. The full variable domain, completed using reference TRBV7-6 and TRBJ1-6, is GAGVSQSPRYKVTKRGQDVALRCDPISGHVSLYWYRQALGQGPEFLTYFNYEAQQDKSGLPNDRFSAERPEGSISTLTIQRTEQRDSAMYRCASSLKSGEYSPLHFGNGTRLTVT.

The sample holds many counts of this clonotype. This chain's CDR3 is CASSQVGGYSYEQYF. CDR3 DNA: TGCGCCAGCAGCCAAGTCGGGGGATACTCCTACGAGCAGTACTTC. The V and J genes are TRBV4-1 and TRBJ2-7, with D possibly matching TRBD2 (6 bases). The germline gives CDR1 MGHRA, CDR2 YSYEKL. Trimming cost V 1 base and J 0 bases, with 10 bases left between them. CDR3 length equals 15 residues.

Here the CDR3 reads CAIRKGNYEQYF. The DNA of the CDR3 is TGTGCCATCAGGAAGGGGAACTACGAGCAGTACTTC. This chain uses TRBV10-3 with TRBJ2-7; a possible D gene is TRBD1 (5 bases). This CDR3 has 12 residues. V dropped 6 bases and J dropped 3 bases, with 9 bases sitting between them. Germline V gene sequence: CDR1 ENHRY, CDR2 SYGVKD.

The rearrangement uses TRBV9 and TRBJ2-2, with TRBD2 matching 9 bases. The CDR3 has 17 amino acids. Germline CDR1 SGDLS, CDR2 YYNGEE. V was clipped by 3 bases and J by 0 bases; unmatched bases: 6. CDR3 DNA sequence: TGTGCCAGCAGCGCCAAAGCGGGGGGCCCGAACACCGGGGAGCTGTTTTTT. Its translation: CASSAKAGGPNTGELFF.